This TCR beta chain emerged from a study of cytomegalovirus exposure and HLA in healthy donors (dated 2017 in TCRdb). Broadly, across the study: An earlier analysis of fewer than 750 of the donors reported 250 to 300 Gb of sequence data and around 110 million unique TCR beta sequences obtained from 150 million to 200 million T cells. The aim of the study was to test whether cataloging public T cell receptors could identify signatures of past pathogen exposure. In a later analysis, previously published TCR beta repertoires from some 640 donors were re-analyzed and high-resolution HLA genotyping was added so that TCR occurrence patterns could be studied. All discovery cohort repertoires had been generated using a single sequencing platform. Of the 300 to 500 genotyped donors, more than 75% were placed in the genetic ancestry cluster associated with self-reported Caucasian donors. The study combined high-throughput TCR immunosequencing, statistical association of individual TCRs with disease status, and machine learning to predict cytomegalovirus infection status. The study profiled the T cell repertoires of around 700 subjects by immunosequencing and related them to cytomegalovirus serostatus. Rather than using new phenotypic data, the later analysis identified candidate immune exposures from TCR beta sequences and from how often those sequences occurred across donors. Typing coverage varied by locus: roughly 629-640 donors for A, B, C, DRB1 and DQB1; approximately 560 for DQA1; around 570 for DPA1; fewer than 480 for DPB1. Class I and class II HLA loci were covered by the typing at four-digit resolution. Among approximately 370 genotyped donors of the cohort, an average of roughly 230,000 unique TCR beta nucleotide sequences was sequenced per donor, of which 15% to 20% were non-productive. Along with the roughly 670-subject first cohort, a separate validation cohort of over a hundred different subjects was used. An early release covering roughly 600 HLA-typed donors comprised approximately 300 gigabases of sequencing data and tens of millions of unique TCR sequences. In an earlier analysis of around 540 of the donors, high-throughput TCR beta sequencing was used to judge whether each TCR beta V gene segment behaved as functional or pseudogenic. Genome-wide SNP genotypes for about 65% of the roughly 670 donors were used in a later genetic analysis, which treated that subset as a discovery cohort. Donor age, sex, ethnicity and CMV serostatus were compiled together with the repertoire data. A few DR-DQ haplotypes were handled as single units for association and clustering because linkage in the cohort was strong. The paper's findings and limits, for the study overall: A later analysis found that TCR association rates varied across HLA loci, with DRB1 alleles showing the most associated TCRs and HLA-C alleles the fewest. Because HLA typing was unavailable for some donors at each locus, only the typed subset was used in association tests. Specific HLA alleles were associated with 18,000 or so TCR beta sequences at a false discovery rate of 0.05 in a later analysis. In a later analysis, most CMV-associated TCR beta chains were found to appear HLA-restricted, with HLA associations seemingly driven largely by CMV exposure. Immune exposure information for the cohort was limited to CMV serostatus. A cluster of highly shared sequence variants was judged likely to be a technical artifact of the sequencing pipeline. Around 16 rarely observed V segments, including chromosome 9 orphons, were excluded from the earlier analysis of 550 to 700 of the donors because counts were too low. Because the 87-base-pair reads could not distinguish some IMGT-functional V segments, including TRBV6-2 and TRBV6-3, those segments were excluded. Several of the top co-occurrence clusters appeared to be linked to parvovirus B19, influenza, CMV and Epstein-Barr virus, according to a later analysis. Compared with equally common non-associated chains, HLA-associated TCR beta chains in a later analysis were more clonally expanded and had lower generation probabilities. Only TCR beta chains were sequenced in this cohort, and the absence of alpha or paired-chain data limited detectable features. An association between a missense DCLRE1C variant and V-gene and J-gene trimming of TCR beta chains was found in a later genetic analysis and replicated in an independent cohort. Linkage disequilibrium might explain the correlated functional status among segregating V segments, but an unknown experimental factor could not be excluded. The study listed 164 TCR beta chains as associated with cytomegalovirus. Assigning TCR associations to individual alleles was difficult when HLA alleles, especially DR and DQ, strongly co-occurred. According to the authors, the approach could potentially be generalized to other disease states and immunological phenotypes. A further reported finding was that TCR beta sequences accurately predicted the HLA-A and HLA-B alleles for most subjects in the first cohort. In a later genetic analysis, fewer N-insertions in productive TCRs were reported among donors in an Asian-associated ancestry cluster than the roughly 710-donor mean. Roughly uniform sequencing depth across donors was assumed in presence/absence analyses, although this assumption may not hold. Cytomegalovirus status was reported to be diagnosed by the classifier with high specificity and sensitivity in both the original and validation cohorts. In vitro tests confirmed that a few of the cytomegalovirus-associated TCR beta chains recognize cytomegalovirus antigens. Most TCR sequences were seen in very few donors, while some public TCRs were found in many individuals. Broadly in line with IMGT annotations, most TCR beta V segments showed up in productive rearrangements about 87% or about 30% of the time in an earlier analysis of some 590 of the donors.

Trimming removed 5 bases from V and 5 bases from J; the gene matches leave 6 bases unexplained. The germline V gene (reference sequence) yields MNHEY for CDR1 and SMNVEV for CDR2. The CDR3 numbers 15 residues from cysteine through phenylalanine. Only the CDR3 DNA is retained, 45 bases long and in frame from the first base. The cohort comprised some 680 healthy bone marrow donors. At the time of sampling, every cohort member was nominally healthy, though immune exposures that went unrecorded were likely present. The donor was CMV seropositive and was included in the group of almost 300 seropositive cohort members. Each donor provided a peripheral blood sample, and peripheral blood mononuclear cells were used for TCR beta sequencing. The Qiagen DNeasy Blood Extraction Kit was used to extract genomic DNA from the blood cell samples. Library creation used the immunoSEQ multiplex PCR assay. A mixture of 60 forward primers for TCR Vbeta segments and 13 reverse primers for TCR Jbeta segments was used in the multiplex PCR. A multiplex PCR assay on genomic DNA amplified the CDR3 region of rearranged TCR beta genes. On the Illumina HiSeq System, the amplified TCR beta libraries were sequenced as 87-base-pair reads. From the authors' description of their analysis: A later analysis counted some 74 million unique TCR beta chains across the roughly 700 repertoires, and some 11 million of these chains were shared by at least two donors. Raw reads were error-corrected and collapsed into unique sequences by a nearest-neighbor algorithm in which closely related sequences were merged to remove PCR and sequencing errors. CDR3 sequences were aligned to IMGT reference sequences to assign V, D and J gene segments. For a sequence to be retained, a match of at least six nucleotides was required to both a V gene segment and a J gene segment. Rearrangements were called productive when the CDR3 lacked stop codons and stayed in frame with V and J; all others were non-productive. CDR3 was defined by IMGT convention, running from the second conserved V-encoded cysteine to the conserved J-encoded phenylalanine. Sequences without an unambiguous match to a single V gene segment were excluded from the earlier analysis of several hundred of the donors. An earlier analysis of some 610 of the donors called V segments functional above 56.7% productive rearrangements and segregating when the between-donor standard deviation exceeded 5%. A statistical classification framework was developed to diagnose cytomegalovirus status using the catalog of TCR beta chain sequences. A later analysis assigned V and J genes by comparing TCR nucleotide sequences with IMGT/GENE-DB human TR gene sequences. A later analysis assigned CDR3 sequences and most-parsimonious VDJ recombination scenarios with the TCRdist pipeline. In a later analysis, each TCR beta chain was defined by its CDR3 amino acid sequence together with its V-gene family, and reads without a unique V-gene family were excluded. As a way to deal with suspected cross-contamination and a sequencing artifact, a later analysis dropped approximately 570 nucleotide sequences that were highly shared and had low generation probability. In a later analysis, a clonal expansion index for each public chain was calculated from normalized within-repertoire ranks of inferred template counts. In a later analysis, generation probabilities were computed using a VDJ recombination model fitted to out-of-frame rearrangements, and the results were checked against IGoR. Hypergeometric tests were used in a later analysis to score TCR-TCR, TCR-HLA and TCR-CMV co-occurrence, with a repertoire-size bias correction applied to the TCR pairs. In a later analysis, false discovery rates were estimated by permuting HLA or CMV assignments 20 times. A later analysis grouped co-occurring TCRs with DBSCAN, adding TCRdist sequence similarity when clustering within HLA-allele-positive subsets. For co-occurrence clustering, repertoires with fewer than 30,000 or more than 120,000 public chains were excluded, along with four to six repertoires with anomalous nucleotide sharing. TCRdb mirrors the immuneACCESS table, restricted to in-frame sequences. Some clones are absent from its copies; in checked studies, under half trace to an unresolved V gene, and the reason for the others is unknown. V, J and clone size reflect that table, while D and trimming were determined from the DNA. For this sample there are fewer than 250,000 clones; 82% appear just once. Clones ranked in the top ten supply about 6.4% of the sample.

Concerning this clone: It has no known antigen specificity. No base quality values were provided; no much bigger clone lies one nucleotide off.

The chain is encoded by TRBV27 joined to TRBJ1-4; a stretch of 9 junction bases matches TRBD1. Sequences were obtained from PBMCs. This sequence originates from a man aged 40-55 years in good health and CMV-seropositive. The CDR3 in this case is CASSPRQGGNEKLFF. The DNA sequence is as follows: TGTGCCAGCAGTCCGCGACAGGGGGGAAATGAAAAACTGTTTTTT.